The 5 T cell receptor beta chains in this list originate from one sample, sequenced in a study of blood T cell repertoires in COVID-19. Profiled with immunoSEQ multiplex PCR; TCRdb holds only in-frame clones, not every one. The sample consists of around 180,000 clones, 70% to 90% of them appearing once. The specimen sequenced was peripheral blood. All receptors derive from a woman in her 30s with active or convalescent COVID-19.

V gene TRBV28 combines with J gene TRBJ1-3; unclear D gene. V lost 3 bases to trimming and J lost 7 bases, with 10 bases between them. Germline V lookup: CDR1 MDHEN, CDR2 SYDVKM. This CDR3 spans 13 amino acids. As DNA, the CDR3 is TGTGCCAGCAGTTTCCCCCACACCAACACCATATATTTT. It is translated as CASSFPHTNTIYF.

The gene calls are TRBV28 and TRBJ2-1; no definite D call. Trimming shortened V by 3 bases and J by 4 bases, and 19 bases separated the two germline ends. Germline CDR1 is MDHEN and CDR2 is SYDVKM. The CDR3 has 17 residues. The CDR3 loop is CASSFEVSRKLYNEQFF. The CDR3 region has the DNA TGTGCCAGCAGTTTTGAGGTCTCCCGAAAACTTTACAATGAGCAGTTCTTC.

This chain uses TRBV6-1 with TRBJ1-1; D might be TRBD1 (5 bases). The CDR3 loop spans 16 amino acids. Germline assignment: CDR1 MNHNS and CDR2 SASEGT. Trimming pared 1 base from V and 4 bases from J, leaving 16 bases between. The CDR3 bases are TGTGCCAGCAGTGAAGAGTCCGGGGGACGGGCCACTGAAGCTTTCTTT. Encoded protein: CASSEESGGRATEAFF.

The gene calls are TRBV19 and TRBJ1-2; TRBD1 aligns across 8 bases. The CDR3 length is 15 residues. V gave up 5 bases and J gave up 3 bases; unmatched junction bases: 8. Germline CDR1 reads LNHDA; CDR2 reads SQIVND (reference sequence). For the CDR3, the DNA is TGTGCCAGTAGTGTAGGACAGGGTCAAGACTATGGCTACACCTTC. Protein: CASSVGQGQDYGYTF.

The genes are TRBV20-1 and TRBJ2-7, with D unresolved. Germline V lookup: CDR1 DFQATT, CDR2 SNEGSKA (reference sequence). CDR3 size: 10 residues. V lost 6 bases to trimming and J lost 2 bases, with 5 bases between them. CDR3 DNA: TGCAGTGCCGGTACCTACGAGCAGTACTTC. Its protein is CSAGTYEQYF.